Listed below are T cell receptor beta chains from one sample, sequenced in a study of shared clonotypes between healthy human individuals. The repertoire was sequenced with immunoSEQ multiplex PCR; TCRdb's copy has only in-frame clones and lacks some. The sample includes fewer than 650,000 clones, around three quarters of them seen just once. The specimen sequenced was PBMCs. These receptors came from a woman aged 40 to 50 in good health. Some clones in this sample may be carry-over from other donors' samples. The CDR3 runs from the conserved cysteine through the conserved F or W.

TRBJ1-2 TRBV23-1 CASSQSGTDYGYTF
TRBJ2-7 TRBV5-4 CASSTDSYYEQYF
TRBJ2-3 TRBV6-1 CASSETLDRSTDTQYF
TRBJ2-3 TRBV6-6 CASSYRGGVTDTQYF
TRBJ2-6 TRBV18 CASSLGQGTSGANVLTF
TRBJ1-2 TRBV28 CATYMGNGYTF
TRBJ2-2 TRBV11-3 CASSSHEELFF
TRBJ2-5 TRBV5-1 CASSLQGFQETQYF
TRBJ2-7 TRBV9 CASSVRAGAYEQYF
TRBJ1-3 TRBV5-1 CASSALEGGNTIYF
TRBJ2-2 TRBV4-1 CASSLDGNTGELFF
TRBJ1-4 TRBV2 CASSEALFGVEDGKLFF
TRBJ2-7 TRBV11-2 CASSLDVRHHEQYF
TRBJ2-7 TRBV2 CASSEHGTSGTYEQYF
TRBJ2-7 TRBV4-2 CASSRSGSLDEQYF
TRBJ2-3 TRBV11-2 CASSIGTSGATQYF
TRBJ2-7 TRBV7-7 CASSLGIANEQYF
TRBJ2-3 TRBV4-1 CASSRSYTSGSTDTQYF
TRBJ1-4 TRBV23-1 CASSQVTGENEKLFF
TRBJ1-2 TRBV28 CASSFRQNFYGYTF
TRBJ1-1 TRBV18 CASSPLRGRTEAFF
TRBJ1-2 TRBV14 CASRPGTGFYGYTF
TRBJ1-2 TRBV10-3 CAISVGQGARSGYTF
TRBJ2-7 TRBV5-1 CASSAEGARREQYF
TRBJ1-5 TRBV5-4 CASSLDGGNQPQHF
TRBJ2-2 TRBV18 CASSGWTDTGELFF
TRBJ2-1 TRBV7-8 CASNRLAGDKFF
TRBJ2-2 TRBV30 CAGASGRAGIGELFF
TRBJ2-1 TRBV18 CASSKSGNEQFF
TRBJ2-7 TRBV6-5 CASSLLAVPYEQYF